The present T cell receptor beta chain was sequenced within a study of T-cell reconstitution after alpha-beta-depleted transplantation in children. This clonotype was recorded at least ten times. Molecular barcoding with unique molecular identifiers was used for the TCRbeta library. TCRdb processed the PCR reads anew with MiXCR; each CDR3 protein has one entry. The sample has 200,000 to 300,000 distinct CDR3 sequences, around 11% seen once. The source of this sequence is a human donor who donated a stem cell graft to a child with acute lymphoblastic leukemia. The sample was PBMCs from the stem cell graft donor, taken from the stem cell graft.

The CDR3 DNA is TGTGCCAGCATAAGACTCCAGAACACCGGGGAGCTGTTTTTT. Translation gives CASIRLQNTGELFF. This chain connects TRBV7-9 to TRBJ2-2; D is unclear. The V and J ends lost 7 bases and 1 base respectively, with 10 bases between them. Germline loops: CDR1 SEHNR, CDR2 FQNEAQ (reference sequence). CDR3 length equals 14 residues.